Shown below are 20 T cell receptor beta chains from a single sample sequenced in a study of beta chain features in type 1 diabetes. Broader study findings: Among patients with Type 1 diabetes, TCRB CDR3s were moderately but significantly shorter in every one of the four CD4+ subsets.

Their recognized antigens are unknown. Every isolated RNA sample was fully reverse transcribed, so sequencing captured expressed TCRB transcripts. TCRdb's table, derived via immunoSEQ multiplex PCR, lists solely in-frame clones and lacks some. Of about 170,000 clones listed, about 7.8% are singletons. Material for sequencing was central memory CD4+ T cells from blood. These receptors all stem from a middle-aged woman with type 1 diabetes.

In this sample, this clone turned up a few times. The chain is built from TRBV18 and TRBJ2-7; the D gene could be TRBD1 or TRBD2 (5 bases each). V was cut by 6 bases and J by 4 bases, with 16 bases left in between. The germline CDR1 and CDR2 sequences are KGHSH and LQKENI. This CDR3 spans 14 amino acids. This chain's CDR3 is CASSPGSSQYEQYF. The CDR3 bases are TGTGCCAGCTCGCCAGGGTCTAGCCAGTACGAGCAGTACTTC.

The chain links TRBV5-1 to TRBJ2-1; 12 nucleotides agree with TRBD2. Trimming at V came to 4 bases and at J to 8 bases, leaving 7 bases not matched to a gene. Germline loops: CDR1 SGHRS, CDR2 YFSETQ. This CDR3 comprises 15 residues. CDR3 nucleotides: TGCGCCAGCAGCCCTAGCGGGAGGGCACATGATGAGCAGTTCTTC. Translated: CASSPSGRAHDEQFF.

The chain couples TRBV11-3 to TRBJ2-3, with 11 bases aligning to TRBD1. This CDR3 has 16 amino acids. The V and J ends lost 6 bases and 3 bases, in that order; junction bases with no gene match: 8. Germline CDR1 SGHNT, CDR2 YENEEA. This CDR3 is CASSFGQGAQTDTQYF. The DNA for the CDR3 is TGTGCCAGCAGTTTTGGACAGGGGGCGCAGACAGATACGCAGTATTTT.

The chain joins TRBV28 to TRBJ1-6, with 7 bases matching TRBD1. Trimming cost V 7 bases and J 12 bases; bases outside gene matches: 9. The CDR3 consists of 13 residues. Germline V CDR1 and CDR2: MDHEN, SYDVKM. This chain's CDR3 is CASTPGTVLPLHF. CDR3 sequence (DNA): TGTGCCAGCACCCCGGGGACAGTCTTACCCCTCCACTTT.

This clone was seen repeatedly, ten times or more. The chain uses TRBV7-9 and TRBJ2-3; 7 positions agree with TRBD1. V lost 3 bases, J lost 4 bases, and 7 bases stayed unmatched. This CDR3 region has 15 residues. The V gene's germline CDR1 is SEHNR and CDR2 FQNEAQ (reference sequence). CDR3 coding DNA: TGTGCCAGCAGCTTCTCGACAGGGCAAGCAGATACGCAGTATTTT. It is translated as CASSFSTGQADTQYF. The whole variable domain, remainder taken from reference TRBV7-9 and TRBJ2-3, is DTGVSQNPRHKITKRGQNVTFRCDPISEHNRLYWYRQTLGQGPEFLTYFQNEAQLEKSRLLSDRFSAERPKGSFSTLEIQRTEQGDSAMYLCASSFSTGQADTQYFGPGTRLTVL.

This clone was observed a few times. The V and J genes are TRBV2 and TRBJ2-5, with D possibly matching TRBD1 (5 bases). Germline CDR1 reads SNHLY; CDR2 reads FYNNEI. V lost 6 bases, J lost 3 bases, and 11 bases lay in between. CDR3 length: 13 amino acids. For the CDR3, the DNA is TGTGCCAGCAGGCGGACACCAGAAGAGACCCAGTACTTC. This sequence encodes CASRRTPEETQYF.

This clone turned up a few times. The chain combines TRBV4-3 with TRBJ2-7; 9 nucleotides line up with TRBD1. This CDR3 is built from 15 residues. Germline CDR1 LGHNA, CDR2 YSLEER. J gave up 2 bases and V 3 bases, and 5 bases lay outside the gene matches. This CDR3 is CASSHRQGEAYEQYF. The CDR3, as DNA: TGCGCCAGCAGCCATCGACAGGGGGAGGCCTACGAGCAGTACTTC.

This clone was counted only a few times. This sequence joins TRBV29-1 and TRBJ1-2; 7 bases match TRBD1. This CDR3 is built from 14 residues. Germline V CDR1 and CDR2: SQVTM, ANQGSEA. The J segment lost 6 bases and the V segment lost 7 bases, leaving 14 bases of the junction unmatched. This CDR3 is CSAGAQGDVDGYTF. Here the CDR3 DNA reads TGCAGCGCCGGAGCTCAGGGGGACGTAGATGGCTACACCTTC.

This clone was counted only a few times. This chain uses TRBV28 with TRBJ1-1; D unresolved. The germline gives CDR1 MDHEN, CDR2 SYDVKM. V dropped 10 bases and J dropped 2 bases, with 8 bases sitting between them. The CDR3 is 11 amino acids. The CDR3 coding sequence is TGTGCCACCGAGGCAAACACTGAAGCTTTCTTT. Protein sequence: CATEANTEAFF.

This clone was seen more than once but under ten times. V and J are TRBV27 and TRBJ2-7; TRBD1 matches at 7 bases. Germline CDR1 is MNHEY and CDR2 is SMNVEV (reference sequence). The CDR3 is made up of 14 amino acids. The V and J ends lost 5 bases and 5 bases, in that order; junction bases with no gene match: 9. CDR3 sequence: CASSLRLQGNEQYF. The CDR3 DNA reads TGTGCCAGCAGTCTACGACTACAGGGGAACGAGCAGTACTTC.

The chain recombines TRBV21-1 with TRBJ1-5; the table's D call, TRBD1, has no DNA check behind it. TRBV21-1 is a pseudogene segment. This CDR3 region has 21 residues. CDR3 in amino acids: CASSNGYTNLGQPYSNQPQHF. The DNA for the CDR3 is TGTGCCAGCAGCAATGGATACACTAACTTGGGACAGCCTTATAGCAATCAGCCCCAGCATTTT.

V is TRBV7-9 and J is TRBJ2-5; D is perhaps TRBD2 (6 bases). Per germline, CDR1 SEHNR and CDR2 FQNEAQ (reference sequence). V lost 1 base, J lost 2 bases, and 11 bases lay in between. The CDR3 loop spans 15 amino acids. CDR3 amino acids: CASSLVPRGQETQYF. In DNA form, the CDR3 reads TGTGCCAGCAGCTTAGTCCCCCGGGGGCAAGAGACCCAGTACTTC.

This clone has just a few counts. The CDR3, as DNA: TGTGCCAGCAGGGAGGAGGTCGGCAATCAGCCCCAGCATTTT. It encodes CASREEVGNQPQHF. The rearrangement links TRBV6-1 to TRBJ1-5; D remains unclear. Trimming removed 6 bases from V and 2 bases from J, with 11 bases in between. The CDR3 loop spans 14 amino acids. Germline CDR1 MNHNS, CDR2 SASEGT.

The V gene is TRBV4-3, the J gene TRBJ1-1; D uncertain. Germline V gene lookup returns CDR1 LGHNA and CDR2 YSLEER. CDR3 size: 15 residues. V lost 5 bases and J 7 bases, leaving 20 bases between the germline ends. CDR3 in DNA: TGCGCCAGCAGCGAGAGTGGAGGGCGCGGCGGTGAAGCTTTCTTT. This sequence encodes CASSESGGRGGEAFF.

The chain employs TRBV4-3 and TRBJ2-7, with TRBD2 as a possible D gene (5 bases). V lost 0 bases to trimming and J lost 2 bases, with 14 bases between them. Germline CDR1 reads LGHNA; CDR2 reads YSLEER. The CDR3 runs to 16 residues. CDR3 amino acids: CASSQEAWTGTYEQYF. As DNA, the CDR3 is TGCGCCAGCAGCCAAGAGGCATGGACGGGAACCTACGAGCAGTACTTC.

This clone has only a few counts. The chain has TRBV10-3 and TRBJ1-2, with D unresolved. The CDR3 is made up of 13 amino acids. Trimming left V 3 bases short and J 4 bases short, with 9 bases between. Per germline, CDR1 ENHRY and CDR2 SYGVKD. Here the CDR3 DNA reads TGTGCCATCAGTGACGGCCGGAGCTATGGCTACACCTTC. This gives the protein CAISDGRSYGYTF.

This clone was counted only a few times. The chain joins TRBV5-1 to TRBJ2-4; D gene uncertain. Trimming removed 4 bases from V and 0 bases from J, with 14 bases in between. Per germline, CDR1 SGHRS and CDR2 YFSETQ. The CDR3 is 16 amino acids. CDR3: CASSIQSDVAKNIQYF. The CDR3 DNA is TGCGCCAGCAGCATTCAGAGCGACGTAGCCAAAAACATTCAGTACTTC. The whole variable domain, remainder taken from reference TRBV5-1 and TRBJ2-4, is KAGVTQTPRYLIKTRGQQVTLSCSPISGHRSVSWYQQTPGQGLQFLFEYFSETQRNKGNFPGRFSGRQFSNSRSEMNVSTLELGDSALYLCASSIQSDVAKNIQYFGAGTRLSVL.

This sequence joins TRBV14 and TRBJ2-2; possible D gene TRBD1, 6 bases. The CDR3 has 14 amino acids. V lost 3 bases to trimming and J lost 5 bases, with 10 bases between them. Per germline, CDR1 SGHDN and CDR2 FVKESK. CDR3 nucleotides: TGTGCCAGCAGCCAGAACAGGGAAACCGGGGAGCTGTTTTTT. Translation gives CASSQNRETGELFF.

This clone has more than one count but fewer than ten. This chain connects TRBV5-4 to TRBJ2-3, with D tentatively TRBD2 (7 bases). Germline V gene lookup returns CDR1 SGHNT and CDR2 YYREEE (reference sequence). V lost 0 bases and J lost 1, with 9 bases in between. This CDR3 is built from 15 residues. CDR3 region: CASSLGGGRTDTQYF. CDR3 bases: TGTGCCAGCAGCTTGGGGGGGGGCCGCACAGATACGCAGTATTTT. Using reference TRBV5-4 and TRBJ2-3 for the parts outside the CDR3, the full variable domain is ETGVTQSPTHLIKTRGQQVTLRCSSQSGHNTVSWYQQALGQGPQFIFQYYREEENGRGNFPPRFSGLQFPNYSSELNVNALELDDSALYLCASSLGGGRTDTQYFGPGTRLTVL.

The table lists this clone with a few counts. The rearrangement links TRBV28 to TRBJ2-7, with TRBD2 matching over 8 bases. The CDR3 covers 16 residues. The trim removed 5 bases at V and 1 base at J, leaving 10 bases unmatched. CDR1 and CDR2 (germline): MDHEN, SYDVKM. CDR3 sequence (DNA): TGTGCCAGCAGTCAATACGGGGGGGGTAGTTCCTACGAGCAGTACTTC. Translated, it gives CASSQYGGGSSYEQYF. The full variable domain, completed using reference TRBV28 and TRBJ2-7, is DVKVTQSSRYLVKRTGEKVFLECVQDMDHENMFWYRQDPGLGLRLIYFSYDVKMKEKGDIPEGYSVSREKKERFSLILESASTNQTSMYLCASSQYGGGSSYEQYFGPGTRLTVT.